The clone carrying this T cell receptor (beta chain) was recorded at least ten times. RNA transcripts were the template for amplifying TCR beta CDR3 regions. A set of HTBI primers served as the primers for a first-round RT-PCR of the TCR CDR3. TCRdb reprocessed the multiplex PCR reads with MiXCR, giving one entry per CDR3 protein. This table has roughly 700,000 distinct CDR3 sequences, 14% appearing once. Trimming took 2 bases from V and 0 from J, leaving 12 bases between them. The CDR3 is 15 residues long. Germline V gene sequence: CDR1 SGHDT, CDR2 YYEEEE. These data come from a study of T cells in Graves' hyperthyroidism and ophthalmopathy. Looking at the study overall: Initial diagnosis, before any treatment, was when peripheral blood was collected.

What was sequenced was blood. This TCR derives from a young woman with Graves' hyperthyroidism. V usage is TRBV5-6 and J usage is TRBJ2-7; D remains unclear. This CDR3 reads CASSFGPQSSYEQYF. The CDR3 DNA is TGTGCCAGCAGCTTCGGGCCTCAAAGCTCCTACGAGCAGTACTTC.